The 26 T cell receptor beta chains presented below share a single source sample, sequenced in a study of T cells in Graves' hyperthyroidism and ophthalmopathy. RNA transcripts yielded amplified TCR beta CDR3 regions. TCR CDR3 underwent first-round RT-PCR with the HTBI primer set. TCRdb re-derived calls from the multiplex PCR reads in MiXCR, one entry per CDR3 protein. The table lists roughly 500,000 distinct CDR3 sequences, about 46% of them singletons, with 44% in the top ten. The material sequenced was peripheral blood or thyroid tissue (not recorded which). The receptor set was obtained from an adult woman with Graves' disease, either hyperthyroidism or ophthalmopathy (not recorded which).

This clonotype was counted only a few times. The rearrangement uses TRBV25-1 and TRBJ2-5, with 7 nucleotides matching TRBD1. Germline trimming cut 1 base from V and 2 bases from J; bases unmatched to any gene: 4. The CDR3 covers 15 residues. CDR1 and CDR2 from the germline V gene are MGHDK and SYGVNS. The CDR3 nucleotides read TGTGCCAGCAGTGAATTCCTGACAGGGCAAGAGACCCAGTACTTC. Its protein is CASSEFLTGQETQYF.

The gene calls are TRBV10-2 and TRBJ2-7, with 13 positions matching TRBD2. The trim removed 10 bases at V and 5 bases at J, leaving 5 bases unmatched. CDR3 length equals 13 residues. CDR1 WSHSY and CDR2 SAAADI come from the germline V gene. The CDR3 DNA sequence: TGCGCCATCGGGACTAGCGGGAACAACGAGCAGTACTTC. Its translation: CAIGTSGNNEQYF.

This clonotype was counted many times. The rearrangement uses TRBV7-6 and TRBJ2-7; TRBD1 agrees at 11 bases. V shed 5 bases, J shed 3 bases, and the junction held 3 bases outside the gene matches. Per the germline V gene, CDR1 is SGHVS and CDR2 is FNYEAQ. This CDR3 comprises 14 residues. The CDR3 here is CASSKGQGVYEQYF. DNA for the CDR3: TGTGCCAGCAGCAAGGGACAGGGGGTCTACGAGCAGTACTTC.

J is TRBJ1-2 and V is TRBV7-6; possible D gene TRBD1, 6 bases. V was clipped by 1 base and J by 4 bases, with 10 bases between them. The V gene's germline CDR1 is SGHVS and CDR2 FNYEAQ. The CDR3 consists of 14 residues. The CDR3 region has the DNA TGTGCCAGCAGCTTAGGCAGGGGAGCCTATGGCTACACCTTC. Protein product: CASSLGRGAYGYTF.

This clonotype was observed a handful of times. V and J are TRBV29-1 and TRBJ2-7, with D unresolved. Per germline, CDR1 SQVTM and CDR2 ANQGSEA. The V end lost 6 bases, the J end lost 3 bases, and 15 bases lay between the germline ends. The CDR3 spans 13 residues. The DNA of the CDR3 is TGCAGCGTGACGACGAAACAAGACTACGAGCAGTACTTC. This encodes CSVTTKQDYEQYF.

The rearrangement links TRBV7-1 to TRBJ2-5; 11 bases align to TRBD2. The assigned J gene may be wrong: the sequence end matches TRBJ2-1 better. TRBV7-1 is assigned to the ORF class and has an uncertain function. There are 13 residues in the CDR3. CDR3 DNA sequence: TGTGCCAGCAGACTAGCGGGAGCTGATGAGCAGTTCTTC. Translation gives CASRLAGADEQFF.

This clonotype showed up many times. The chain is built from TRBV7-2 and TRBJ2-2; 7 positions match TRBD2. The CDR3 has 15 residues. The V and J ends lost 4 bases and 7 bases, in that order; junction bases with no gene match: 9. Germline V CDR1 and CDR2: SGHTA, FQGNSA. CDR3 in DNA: TGTGCCAGCAGCTCCCCCCTACTAGCGTACGGGGAGCTGTTTTTT. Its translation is CASSSPLLAYGELFF.

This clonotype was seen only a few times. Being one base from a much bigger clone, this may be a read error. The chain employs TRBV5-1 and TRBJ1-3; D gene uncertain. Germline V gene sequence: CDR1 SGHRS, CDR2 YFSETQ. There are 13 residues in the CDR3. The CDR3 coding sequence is TGCGCCAGCAGCTTAAGGGTTGGAAACACCGTATATTTT. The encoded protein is CASSLRVGNTVYF.

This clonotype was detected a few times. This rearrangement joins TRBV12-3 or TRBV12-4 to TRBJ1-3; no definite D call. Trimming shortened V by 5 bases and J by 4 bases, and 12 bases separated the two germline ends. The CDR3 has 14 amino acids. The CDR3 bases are TGTGCCAGCAGTCTGGAGCGGGAGGGAAACACCATATATTTT. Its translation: CASSLEREGNTIYF.

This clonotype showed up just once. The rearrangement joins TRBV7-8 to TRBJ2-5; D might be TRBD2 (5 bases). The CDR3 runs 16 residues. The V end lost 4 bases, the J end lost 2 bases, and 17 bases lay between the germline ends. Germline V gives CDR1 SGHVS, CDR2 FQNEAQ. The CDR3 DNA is TGTGCCAGCAGCTCCCAGGAGGCAGTTACGCAAGAGACCCAGTACTTC. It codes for CASSSQEAVTQETQYF.

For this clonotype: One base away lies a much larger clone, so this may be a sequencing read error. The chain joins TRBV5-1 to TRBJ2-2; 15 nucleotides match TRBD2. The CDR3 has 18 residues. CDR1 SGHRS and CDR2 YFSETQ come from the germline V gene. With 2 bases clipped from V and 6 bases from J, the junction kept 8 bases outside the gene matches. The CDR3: CASSLSGTSGRMAGELFF. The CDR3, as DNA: TGCGCCAGCAGCTTATCCGGGACTAGCGGGAGGATGGCCGGGGAGCTGTTTTTT. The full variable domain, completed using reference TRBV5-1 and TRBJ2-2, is KAGVTQTPRYLIKTRGQQVTLSCSPISGHRSVSWYQQTPGQGLQFLFEYFSETQRNKGNFPGRFSGRQFSNSRSEMNVSTLELGDSALYLCASSLSGTSGRMAGELFFGEGSRLTVL.

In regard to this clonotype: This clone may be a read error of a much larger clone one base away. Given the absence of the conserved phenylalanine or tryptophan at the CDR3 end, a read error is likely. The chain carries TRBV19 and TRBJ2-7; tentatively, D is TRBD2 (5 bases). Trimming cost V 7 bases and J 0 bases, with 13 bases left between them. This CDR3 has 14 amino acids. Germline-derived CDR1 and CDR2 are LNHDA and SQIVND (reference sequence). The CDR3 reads CASTQTGNSYEQYL. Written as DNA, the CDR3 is TGTGCCAGTACTCAGACGGGGAACTCCTACGAGCAGTACCTC.

CDR3 residues: CASSLESLSSYEQYF. The CDR3 nucleotides read TGTGCCAGCAGCTTAGAATCTCTGAGCTCCTACGAGCAGTACTTC. J is TRBJ2-7 and V is TRBV7-2; D gene ambiguous. Germline V gene sequence: CDR1 SGHTA, CDR2 FQGNSA. V was clipped by 1 base and J by 0 bases, with 10 bases between them. The CDR3 is 15 amino acids.

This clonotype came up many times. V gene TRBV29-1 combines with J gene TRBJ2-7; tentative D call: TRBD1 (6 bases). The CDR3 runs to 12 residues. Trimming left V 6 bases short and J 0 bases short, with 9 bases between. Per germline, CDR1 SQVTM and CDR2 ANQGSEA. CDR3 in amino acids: CSVRTVSYEQYF. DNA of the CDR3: TGCAGCGTGAGGACAGTCTCCTACGAGCAGTACTTC.

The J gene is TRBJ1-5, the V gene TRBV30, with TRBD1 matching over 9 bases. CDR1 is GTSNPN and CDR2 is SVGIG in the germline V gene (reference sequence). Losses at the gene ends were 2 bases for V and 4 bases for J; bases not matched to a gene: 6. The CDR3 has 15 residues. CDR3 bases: TGTGCCTGGAGTCTACAGGGGGCCTGGAATCAGCCCCAGCATTTT. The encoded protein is CAWSLQGAWNQPQHF.

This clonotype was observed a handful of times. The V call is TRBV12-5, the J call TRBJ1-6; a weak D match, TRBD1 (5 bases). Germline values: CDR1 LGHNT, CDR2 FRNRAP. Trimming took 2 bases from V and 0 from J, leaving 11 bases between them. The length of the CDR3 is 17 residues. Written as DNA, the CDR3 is TGTGCTAGTGGTTTGAACTCCAGGGTCTCCTATAATTCACCCCTCCACTTT. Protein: CASGLNSRVSYNSPLHF.

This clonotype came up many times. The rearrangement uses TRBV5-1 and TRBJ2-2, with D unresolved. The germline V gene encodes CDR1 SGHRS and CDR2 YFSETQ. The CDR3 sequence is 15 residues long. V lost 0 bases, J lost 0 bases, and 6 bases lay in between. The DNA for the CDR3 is TGCGCCAGCAGCTTGGACGCTTCGAACACCGGGGAGCTGTTTTTT. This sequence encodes CASSLDASNTGELFF.

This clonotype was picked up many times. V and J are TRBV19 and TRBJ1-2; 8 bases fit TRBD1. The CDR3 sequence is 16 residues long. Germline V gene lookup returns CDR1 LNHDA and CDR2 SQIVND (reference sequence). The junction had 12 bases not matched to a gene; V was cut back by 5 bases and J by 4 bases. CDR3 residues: CASSSGQGARSYGYTF. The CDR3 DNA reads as TGTGCCAGTAGTTCTGGGCAGGGGGCGAGGAGCTATGGCTACACCTTC.

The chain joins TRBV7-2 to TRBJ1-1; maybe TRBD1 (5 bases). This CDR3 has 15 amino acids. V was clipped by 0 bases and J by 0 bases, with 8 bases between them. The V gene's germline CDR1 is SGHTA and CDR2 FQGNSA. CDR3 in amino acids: CASSLAQGLNTEAFF. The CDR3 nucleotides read TGTGCCAGCAGCTTAGCGCAGGGATTGAACACTGAAGCTTTCTTT.

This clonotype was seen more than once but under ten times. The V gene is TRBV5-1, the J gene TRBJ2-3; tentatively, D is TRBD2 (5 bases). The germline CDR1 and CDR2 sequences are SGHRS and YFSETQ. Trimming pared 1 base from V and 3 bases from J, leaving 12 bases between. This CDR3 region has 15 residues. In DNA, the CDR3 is TGCGCCAGCAGCTTGACTAGTAGATCGACAGATACGCAGTATTTT. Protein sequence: CASSLTSRSTDTQYF.

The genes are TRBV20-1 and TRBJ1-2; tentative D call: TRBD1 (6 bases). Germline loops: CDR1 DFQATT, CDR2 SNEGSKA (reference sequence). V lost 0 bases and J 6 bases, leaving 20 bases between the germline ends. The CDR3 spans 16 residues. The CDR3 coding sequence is TGCAGTGCTAGAGATCTGGGGGGCTCCGGGGACGATGGCTACACCTTC. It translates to CSARDLGGSGDDGYTF.

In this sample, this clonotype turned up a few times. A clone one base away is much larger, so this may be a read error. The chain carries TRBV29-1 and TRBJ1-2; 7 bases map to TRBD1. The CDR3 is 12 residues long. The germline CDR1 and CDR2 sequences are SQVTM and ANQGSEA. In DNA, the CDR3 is TGCGGCGTCCCCAGGGGGGCTCGAGGCTACACCTTC. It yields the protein CGVPRGARGYTF.

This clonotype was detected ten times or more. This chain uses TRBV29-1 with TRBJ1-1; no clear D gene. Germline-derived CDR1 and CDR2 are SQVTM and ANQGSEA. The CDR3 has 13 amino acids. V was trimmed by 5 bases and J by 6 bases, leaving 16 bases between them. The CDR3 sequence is CSVLKAAIPEAFF. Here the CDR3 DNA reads TGCAGCGTTCTCAAGGCCGCTATCCCTGAAGCTTTCTTT. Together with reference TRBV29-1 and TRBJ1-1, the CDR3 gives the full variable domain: SAVISQKPSRDICQRGTSLTIQCQVDSQVTMMFWYRQQPGQSLTLIATANQGSEATYESGFVIDKFPISRPNLTFSTLTVSNMSPEDSSIYLCSVLKAAIPEAFFGQGTRLTVV.

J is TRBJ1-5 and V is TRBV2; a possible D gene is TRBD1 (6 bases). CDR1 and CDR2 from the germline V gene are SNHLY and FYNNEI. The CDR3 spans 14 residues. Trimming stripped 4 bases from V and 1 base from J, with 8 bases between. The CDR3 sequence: CASSGRGSNQPQHF. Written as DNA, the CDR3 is TGTGCCAGCAGTGGAAGGGGGAGCAATCAGCCCCAGCATTTT.

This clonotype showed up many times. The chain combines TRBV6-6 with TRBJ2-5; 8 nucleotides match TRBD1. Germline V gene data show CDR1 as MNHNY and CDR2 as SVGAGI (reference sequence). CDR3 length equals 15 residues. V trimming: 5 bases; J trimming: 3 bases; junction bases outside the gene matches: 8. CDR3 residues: CASSPRMDREETQYF. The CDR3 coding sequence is TGTGCCAGCAGTCCGAGAATGGACAGGGAAGAGACCCAGTACTTC.

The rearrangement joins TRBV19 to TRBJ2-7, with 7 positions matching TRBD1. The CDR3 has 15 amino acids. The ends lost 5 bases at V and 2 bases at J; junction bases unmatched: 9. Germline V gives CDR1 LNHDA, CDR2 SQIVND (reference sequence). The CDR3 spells CASSPRPGQTYEQYF. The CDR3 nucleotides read TGTGCCAGTAGTCCCCGACCGGGACAGACCTACGAGCAGTACTTC.